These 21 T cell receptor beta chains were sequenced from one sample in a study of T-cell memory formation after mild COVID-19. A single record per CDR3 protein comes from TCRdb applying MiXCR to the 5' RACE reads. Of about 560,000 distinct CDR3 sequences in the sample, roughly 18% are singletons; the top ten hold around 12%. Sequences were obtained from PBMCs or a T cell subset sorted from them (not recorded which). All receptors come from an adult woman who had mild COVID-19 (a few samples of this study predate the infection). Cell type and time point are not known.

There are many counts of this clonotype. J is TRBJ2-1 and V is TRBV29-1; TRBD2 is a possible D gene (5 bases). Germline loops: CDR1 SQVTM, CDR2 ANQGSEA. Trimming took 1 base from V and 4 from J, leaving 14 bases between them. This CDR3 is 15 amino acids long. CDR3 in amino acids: CSVEAGSGVYNEQFF. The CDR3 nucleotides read TGCAGCGTTGAAGCGGGCAGCGGAGTATACAATGAGCAGTTCTTC.

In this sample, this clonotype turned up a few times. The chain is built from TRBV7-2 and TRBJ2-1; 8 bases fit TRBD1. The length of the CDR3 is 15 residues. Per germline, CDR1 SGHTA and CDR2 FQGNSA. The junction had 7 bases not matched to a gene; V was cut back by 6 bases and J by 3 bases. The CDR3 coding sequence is TGTGCCAGCAGATTCTTAGACAGGGGCTACAATGAGCAGTTCTTC. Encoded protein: CASRFLDRGYNEQFF.

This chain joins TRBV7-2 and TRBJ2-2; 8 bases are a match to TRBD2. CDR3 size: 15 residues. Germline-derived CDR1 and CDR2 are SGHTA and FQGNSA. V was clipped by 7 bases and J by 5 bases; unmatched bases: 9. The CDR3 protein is CASIPAGVVTGELFF. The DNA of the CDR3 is TGTGCCAGCATCCCAGCGGGAGTAGTGACCGGGGAGCTGTTTTTT.

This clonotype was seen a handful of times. CDR3 protein: CASSYPGLAGYNEQFF. The CDR3 bases are TGTGCCAGCAGTTACCCGGGACTAGCGGGCTACAATGAGCAGTTCTTC. The J gene is TRBJ2-1, the V gene TRBV6-6; 12 bases line up with TRBD2. The ends lost 2 bases at V and 3 bases at J; junction bases unmatched: 2. The germline gives CDR1 MNHNY, CDR2 SVGAGI (reference sequence). This CDR3 spans 16 amino acids.

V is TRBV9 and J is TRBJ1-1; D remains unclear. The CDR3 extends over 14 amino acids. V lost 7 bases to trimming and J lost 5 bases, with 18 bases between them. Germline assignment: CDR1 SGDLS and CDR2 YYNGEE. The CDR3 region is CASGGGFEGTEAFF. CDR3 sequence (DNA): TGTGCCAGCGGAGGCGGGTTTGAAGGTACTGAAGCTTTCTTT. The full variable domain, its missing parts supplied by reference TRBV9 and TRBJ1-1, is DSGVTQTPKHLITATGQRVTLRCSPRSGDLSVYWYQQSLDQGLQFLIQYYNGEERAKGNILERFSAQQFPDLHSELNLSSLELGDSALYFCASGGGFEGTEAFFGQGTRLTVV.

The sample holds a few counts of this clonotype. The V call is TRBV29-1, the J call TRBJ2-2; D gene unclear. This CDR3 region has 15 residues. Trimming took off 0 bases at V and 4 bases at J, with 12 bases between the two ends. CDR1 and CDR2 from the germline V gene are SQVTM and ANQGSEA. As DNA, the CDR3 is TGCAGCGTTGAAGATCGGAAGGTTACCACCGGGGAGCTGTTTTTT. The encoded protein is CSVEDRKVTTGELFF.

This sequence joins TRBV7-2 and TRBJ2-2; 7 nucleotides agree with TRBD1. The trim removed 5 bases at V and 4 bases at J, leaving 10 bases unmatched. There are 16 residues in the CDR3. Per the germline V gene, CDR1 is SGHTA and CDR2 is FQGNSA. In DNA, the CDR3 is TGTGCCAGCAGCCCGGGAAGGGGGCGAGGCACCGGGGAGCTGTTTTTT. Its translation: CASSPGRGRGTGELFF.

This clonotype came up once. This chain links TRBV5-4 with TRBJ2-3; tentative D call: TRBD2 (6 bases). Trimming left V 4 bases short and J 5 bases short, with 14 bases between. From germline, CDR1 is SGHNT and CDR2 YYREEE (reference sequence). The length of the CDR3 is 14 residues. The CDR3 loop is CASSQGRGIDTQYF. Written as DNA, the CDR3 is TGTGCCAGCAGCCAGGGACGGGGGATAGATACGCAGTATTTT.

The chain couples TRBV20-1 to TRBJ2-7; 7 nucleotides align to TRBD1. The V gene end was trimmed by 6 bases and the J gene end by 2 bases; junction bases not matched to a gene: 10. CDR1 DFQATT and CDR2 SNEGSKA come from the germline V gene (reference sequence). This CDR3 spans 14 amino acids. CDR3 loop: CSAQQGRGPYEQYF. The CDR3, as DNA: TGCAGTGCGCAACAGGGGCGAGGGCCCTACGAGCAGTACTTC.

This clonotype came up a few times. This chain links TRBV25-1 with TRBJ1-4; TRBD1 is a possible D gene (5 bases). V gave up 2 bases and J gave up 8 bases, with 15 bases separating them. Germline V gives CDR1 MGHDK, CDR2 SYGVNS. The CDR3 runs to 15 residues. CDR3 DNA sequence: TGTGCCAGCAGTGAAATCAGGGCTGGGAGAGAAAAACTGTTTTTT. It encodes CASSEIRAGREKLFF.

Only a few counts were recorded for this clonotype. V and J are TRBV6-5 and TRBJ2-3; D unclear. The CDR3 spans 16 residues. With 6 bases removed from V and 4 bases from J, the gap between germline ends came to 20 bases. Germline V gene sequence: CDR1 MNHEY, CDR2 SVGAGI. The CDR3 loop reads CASSLGKGNWADTQYF. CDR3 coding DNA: TGTGCCAGCAGCCTTGGAAAAGGGAATTGGGCAGATACGCAGTATTTT.

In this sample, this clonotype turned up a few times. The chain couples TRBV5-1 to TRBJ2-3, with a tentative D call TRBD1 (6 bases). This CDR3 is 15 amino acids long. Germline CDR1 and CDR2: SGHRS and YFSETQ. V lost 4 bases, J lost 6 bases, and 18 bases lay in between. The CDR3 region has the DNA TGCGCCAGCAGCCCGGGGTCAGGGGCTTGGGATACGCAGTATTTT. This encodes CASSPGSGAWDTQYF.

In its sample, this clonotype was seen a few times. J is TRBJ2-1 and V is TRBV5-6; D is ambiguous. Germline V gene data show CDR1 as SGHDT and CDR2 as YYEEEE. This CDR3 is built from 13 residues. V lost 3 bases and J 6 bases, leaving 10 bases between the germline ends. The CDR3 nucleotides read TGTGCCAGCAGCTACGATAGGCCCAATGAGCAGTTCTTC. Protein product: CASSYDRPNEQFF.

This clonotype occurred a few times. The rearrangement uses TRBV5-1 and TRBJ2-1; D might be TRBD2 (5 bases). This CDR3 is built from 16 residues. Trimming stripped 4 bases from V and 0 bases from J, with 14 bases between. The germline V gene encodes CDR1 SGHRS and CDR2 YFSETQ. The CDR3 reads CASSLGSDPSYNEQFF. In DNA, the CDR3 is TGCGCCAGCAGCCTAGGGAGCGACCCCTCCTACAATGAGCAGTTCTTC.

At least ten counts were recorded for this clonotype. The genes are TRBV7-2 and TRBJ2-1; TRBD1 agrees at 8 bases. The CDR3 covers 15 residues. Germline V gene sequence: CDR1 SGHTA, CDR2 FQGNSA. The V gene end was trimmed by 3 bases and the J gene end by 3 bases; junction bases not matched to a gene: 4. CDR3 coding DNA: TGTGCCAGCAGCTTCGACAGGGGCGTCTACAATGAGCAGTTCTTC. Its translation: CASSFDRGVYNEQFF. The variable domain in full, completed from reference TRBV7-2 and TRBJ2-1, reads GAGVSQSPSNKVTEKGKDVELRCDPISGHTALYWYRQSLGQGLEFLIYFQGNSAPDKSGLPSDRFSAERTGGSVSTLTIQRTQQEDSAVYLCASSFDRGVYNEQFFGPGTRLTVL.

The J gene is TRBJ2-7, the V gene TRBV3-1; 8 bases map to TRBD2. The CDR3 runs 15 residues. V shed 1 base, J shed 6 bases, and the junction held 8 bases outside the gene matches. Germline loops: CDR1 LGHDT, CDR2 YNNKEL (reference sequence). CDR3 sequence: CASSQVRTAGGEQYF. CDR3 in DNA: TGTGCCAGCAGCCAAGTCAGGACGGCGGGGGGCGAGCAGTACTTC.

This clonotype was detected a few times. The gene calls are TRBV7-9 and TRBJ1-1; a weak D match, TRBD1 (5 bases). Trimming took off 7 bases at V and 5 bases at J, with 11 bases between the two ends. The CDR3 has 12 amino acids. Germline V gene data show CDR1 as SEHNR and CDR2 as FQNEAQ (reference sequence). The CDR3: CASIAGGTEAFF. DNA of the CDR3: TGTGCCAGCATCGCCGGGGGGACTGAAGCTTTCTTT. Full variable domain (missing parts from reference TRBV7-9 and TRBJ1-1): DTGVSQNPRHKITKRGQNVTFRCDPISEHNRLYWYRQTLGQGPEFLTYFQNEAQLEKSRLLSDRFSAERPKGSFSTLEIQRTEQGDSAMYLCASIAGGTEAFFGQGTRLTVV.

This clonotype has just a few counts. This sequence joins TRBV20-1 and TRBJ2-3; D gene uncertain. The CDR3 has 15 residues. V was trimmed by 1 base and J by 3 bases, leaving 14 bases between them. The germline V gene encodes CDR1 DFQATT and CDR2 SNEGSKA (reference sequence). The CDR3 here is CSARVTYRRTDTQYF. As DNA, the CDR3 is TGCAGTGCTAGAGTAACGTATCGACGGACAGATACGCAGTATTTT.

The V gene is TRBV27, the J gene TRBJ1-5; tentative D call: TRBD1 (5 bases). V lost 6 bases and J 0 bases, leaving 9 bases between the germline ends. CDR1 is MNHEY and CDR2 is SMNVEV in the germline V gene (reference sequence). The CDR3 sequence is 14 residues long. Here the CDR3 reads CASRRRDSNQPQHF. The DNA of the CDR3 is TGTGCCAGCAGGCGCAGGGATAGCAATCAGCCCCAGCATTTT.

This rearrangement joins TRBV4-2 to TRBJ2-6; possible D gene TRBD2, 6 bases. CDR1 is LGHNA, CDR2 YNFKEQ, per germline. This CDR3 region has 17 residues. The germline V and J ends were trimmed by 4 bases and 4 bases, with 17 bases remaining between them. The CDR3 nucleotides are TGTGCCAGCAGCCCCTTGGGACTGTCATCAGGGGCCAACGTCCTGACTTTC. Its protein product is CASSPLGLSSGANVLTF.

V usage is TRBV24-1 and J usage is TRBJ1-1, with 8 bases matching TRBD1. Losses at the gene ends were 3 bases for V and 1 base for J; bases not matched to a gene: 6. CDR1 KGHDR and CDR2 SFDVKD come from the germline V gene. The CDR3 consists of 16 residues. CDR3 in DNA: TGTGCCACCAGTGATACCTCCGGGACAGGGAACACTGAAGCTTTCTTT. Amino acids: CATSDTSGTGNTEAFF.